The T cell receptor (beta chain) described here comes from a study of CD8+CD57+ T cells in acquired aplastic anemia. Both TCR beta VDJ combination and CDR3 sequence profiling were carried out. Genomic DNA was the template for this profiling. From the reads, TCRdb called clonotypes with MiXCR, one entry per CDR3 protein. The table includes about 81,000 distinct CDR3 sequences, about half detected once. This clonotype was detected ten times or more. The clonotype comes from a human donor in good health, serving as a control. Material: sorted CD4+, CD8+, or CD8+CD57+ T cells (not recorded which) from PBMCs.

This CDR3 is CASSRPGQGNTIYF. The DNA for the CDR3 is TGTGCCAGCAGCCGACCGGGACAGGGAAACACCATATATTTT. The chain links TRBV7-9 to TRBJ1-3; TRBD1 matches 7 bases. Germline loops: CDR1 SEHNR, CDR2 FQNEAQ (reference sequence). The CDR3 is made up of 14 amino acids. V dropped 5 bases and J dropped 4; count of bases not matched to a gene: 5.